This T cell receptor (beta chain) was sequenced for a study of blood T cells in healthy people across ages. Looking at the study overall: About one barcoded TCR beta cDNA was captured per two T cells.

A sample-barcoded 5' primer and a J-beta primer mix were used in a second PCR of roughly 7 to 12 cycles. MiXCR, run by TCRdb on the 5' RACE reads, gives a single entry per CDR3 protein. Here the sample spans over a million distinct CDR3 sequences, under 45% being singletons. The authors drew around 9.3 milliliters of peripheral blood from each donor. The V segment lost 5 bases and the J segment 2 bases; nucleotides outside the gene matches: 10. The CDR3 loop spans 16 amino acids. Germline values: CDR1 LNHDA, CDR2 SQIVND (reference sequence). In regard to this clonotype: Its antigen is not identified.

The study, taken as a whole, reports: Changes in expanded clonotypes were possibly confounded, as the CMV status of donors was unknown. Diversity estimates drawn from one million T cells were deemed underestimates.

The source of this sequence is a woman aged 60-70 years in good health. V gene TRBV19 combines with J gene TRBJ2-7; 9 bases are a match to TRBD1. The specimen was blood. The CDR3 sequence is CASSPSDRGDTYEQYF. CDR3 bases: TGTGCCAGTAGTCCCTCGGACAGGGGAGACACCTACGAGCAGTACTTC.